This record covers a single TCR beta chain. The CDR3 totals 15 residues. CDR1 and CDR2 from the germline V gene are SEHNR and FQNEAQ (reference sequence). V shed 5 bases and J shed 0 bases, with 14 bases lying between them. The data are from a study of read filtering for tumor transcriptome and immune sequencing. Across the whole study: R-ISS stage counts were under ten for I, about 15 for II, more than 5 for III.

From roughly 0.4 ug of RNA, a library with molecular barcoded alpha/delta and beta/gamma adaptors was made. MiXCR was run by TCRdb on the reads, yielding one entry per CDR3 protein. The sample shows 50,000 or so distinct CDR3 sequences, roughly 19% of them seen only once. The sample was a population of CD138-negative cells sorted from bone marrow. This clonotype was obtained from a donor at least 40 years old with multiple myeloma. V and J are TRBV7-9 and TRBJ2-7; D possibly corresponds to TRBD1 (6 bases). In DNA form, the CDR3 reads TGTGCCAGCAGCCAAGGACAGAAAAGCTCCTACGAGCAGTACTTC. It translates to CASSQGQKSSYEQYF.